Following are 21 T cell receptor beta chains from one sample sequenced in a study of T cell responses to AZD1222 COVID-19 vaccine. Using immunoSEQ multiplex PCR, the repertoire was profiled, and TCRdb retains in-frame clones only, with some absent. Here the sample spans 120,000 to 150,000 clones, approximately 86% being singletons. The starting material was peripheral blood, obtained 28 days after the second AZD1222 dose. These receptors were collected from an adult who received the AZD1222 COVID-19 vaccine.

The rearrangement links TRBV5-1 to TRBJ2-3, with no clear D. The germline V gene encodes CDR1 SGHRS and CDR2 YFSETQ. This CDR3 has 16 amino acids. V shed 0 bases and J shed 0 bases, with 11 bases lying between them. CDR3 bases: TGCGCCAGCAGCTTGGACGGAGAAAGTAGCACAGATACGCAGTATTTT. This codes for CASSLDGESSTDTQYF.

The J gene is TRBJ2-2, the V gene TRBV25-1, with D unresolved. CDR1 and CDR2 from the germline V gene are MGHDK and SYGVNS. This CDR3 is built from 14 residues. V was pared by 1 base and J by 0 bases, with 3 bases between. CDR3 in DNA: TGTGCCAGCAGTGAATTGGCGAACACCGGGGAGCTGTTTTTT. This sequence encodes CASSELANTGELFF.

This clone appeared a single time. This chain links TRBV7-6 with TRBJ2-5, with a possible D match to TRBD2 (7 bases). The CDR3 covers 14 residues. The germline gives CDR1 SGHVS, CDR2 FNYEAQ. Trimming pared 2 bases from V and 5 bases from J, leaving 12 bases between. In nucleotides, the CDR3 is TGTGCCAGCAGCTTAAAGGGGGGAGGGGAGACCCAGTACTTC. It encodes CASSLKGGGETQYF.

The V and J genes are TRBV4-1 and TRBJ2-1; 7 nucleotides line up with TRBD1. This CDR3 has 13 amino acids. V shed 4 bases and J 6 bases; nucleotides not matched to a gene: 3. CDR1 is MGHRA and CDR2 is YSYEKL in the germline V gene. The CDR3 region is CASSRGGVNEQFF. Here the CDR3 DNA reads TGCGCCAGCAGCCGAGGGGGCGTCAATGAGCAGTTCTTC.

This chain links TRBV3-1 (or the pseudogene TRBV3-2) with TRBJ2-5, with D tentatively TRBD1 (5 bases). This CDR3 comprises 13 residues. Trimming took off 2 bases at V and 4 bases at J, with 8 bases between the two ends. The V gene's germline CDR1 is LGHDT and CDR2 YNNKEL (reference sequence). The CDR3 protein is CASSQWTTETQYF. CDR3 nucleotides: TGTGCCAGCAGCCAATGGACAACAGAGACCCAGTACTTC.

This chain joins TRBV4-1 and TRBJ2-7; 7 bases map to TRBD2. This CDR3 spans 16 amino acids. The germline CDR1 and CDR2 sequences are MGHRA and YSYEKL. Trimming cost V 0 bases and J 3 bases; bases outside gene matches: 8. CDR3 sequence: CASSQEPSGGGYEQYF. CDR3 DNA sequence: TGCGCCAGCAGCCAAGAACCTAGCGGTGGAGGCTACGAGCAGTACTTC.

The chain has TRBV7-9 and TRBJ1-2; the D gene is possibly TRBD1 (5 bases). This CDR3 is 13 amino acids long. Per the germline V gene, CDR1 is SEHNR and CDR2 is FQNEAQ (reference sequence). V lost 6 bases and J lost 4, with 12 bases in between. The CDR3 DNA reads TGTGCCAGCAGTTTAAGGGGTGCCTATGGCTACACCTTC. Amino acid sequence: CASSLRGAYGYTF.

This clone appeared a single time. The CDR3: CASRLTGNSNQPQHF. Written as DNA, the CDR3 is TGTGCCAGCAGGTTGACAGGAAATAGCAATCAGCCCCAGCATTTT. The J gene is TRBJ1-5, the V gene TRBV28, with D possibly being TRBD1 (6 bases). Trimming took off 6 bases at V and 0 bases at J, with 12 bases between the two ends. Germline V gives CDR1 MDHEN, CDR2 SYDVKM. The CDR3 runs 15 residues.

This chain connects TRBV6-2 or TRBV6-3 to TRBJ2-7; D is undetermined. Trimming left V 4 bases short and J 3 bases short, with 19 bases between. From germline, CDR1 is MNHEY and CDR2 SVGEGT. The CDR3 contains 16 residues. The CDR3 is CASSSPRPPAYYEQYF. Here the CDR3 DNA reads TGTGCCAGCAGTTCTCCTAGACCGCCCGCCTACTACGAGCAGTACTTC.

The genes are TRBV4-1 and TRBJ2-5; D may be TRBD1 or TRBD2 (7 bases each). Trimming shortened V by 1 base and J by 4 bases, and 13 bases separated the two germline ends. CDR1 is MGHRA and CDR2 is YSYEKL in the germline V gene. The CDR3 consists of 15 residues. CDR3 in DNA: TGCGCCAGCAGCCAAGGGGAGGGGGCGGGAGAGACCCAGTACTTC. Translated: CASSQGEGAGETQYF.

The DNA for the CDR3 is TGCGCCAGCAGCTTGGAAACAGGCTATGGCTACACCTTC. Residues: CASSLETGYGYTF. The chain employs TRBV5-1 and TRBJ1-2; TRBD1 is a possible D gene (5 bases). The CDR3 has 13 amino acids. V was shortened by 0 bases and J by 4 bases, with 7 bases between the two germline ends. CDR1 and CDR2 from the germline V gene are SGHRS and YFSETQ.

The genes are TRBV14 and TRBJ1-2; tentatively, D is TRBD1 (5 bases). V gave up 1 base and J gave up 2 bases, with 8 bases separating them. Germline values: CDR1 SGHDN, CDR2 FVKESK. The CDR3 extends over 14 amino acids. The CDR3 DNA reads TGTGCCAGCAGCCAAGCCGACAGAAACTATGGCTACACCTTC. Its protein product is CASSQADRNYGYTF.

This clone turned up a few times. V and J are TRBV6-5 and TRBJ2-7, with 8 positions matching TRBD2. The junction had 8 bases not matched to a gene; V was cut back by 7 bases and J by 3 bases. CDR3 length: 14 amino acids. CDR1 MNHEY and CDR2 SVGAGI come from the germline V gene. CDR3 nucleotide sequence: TGTGCCAGCACCCGGCGGGGGGTTGTCTACGAGCAGTACTTC. This codes for CASTRRGVVYEQYF.

The V and J genes are TRBV7-6 and TRBJ1-4; the D gene is possibly TRBD1 (6 bases). The CDR3 runs 16 residues. Germline V gene data show CDR1 as SGHVS and CDR2 as FNYEAQ. The germline V and J ends were trimmed by 1 base and 0 bases, with 9 bases remaining between them. CDR3 residues: CASSLGTAPTNEKLFF. The CDR3 DNA reads TGTGCCAGCAGCTTAGGGACAGCGCCAACTAATGAAAAACTGTTTTTT. The variable domain in full, completed from reference TRBV7-6 and TRBJ1-4, reads GAGVSQSPRYKVTKRGQDVALRCDPISGHVSLYWYRQALGQGPEFLTYFNYEAQQDKSGLPNDRFSAERPEGSISTLTIQRTEQRDSAMYRCASSLGTAPTNEKLFFGSGTQLSVL.

This clone was picked up one time. The chain has TRBV5-1 and TRBJ2-1; the D gene is possibly TRBD1 (5 bases). V was clipped by 0 bases and J by 0 bases, with 10 bases between them. This CDR3 is 16 amino acids long. The germline CDR1 and CDR2 sequences are SGHRS and YFSETQ. In DNA form, the CDR3 reads TGCGCCAGCAGCTTGGAGGGGTCTAGCTCCTACAATGAGCAGTTCTTC. Its protein product is CASSLEGSSSYNEQFF.

The chain joins TRBV5-1 to TRBJ1-2, with D unclear. The CDR3 consists of 13 residues. Trimming removed 4 bases from V and 4 bases from J, with 11 bases in between. Germline CDR1 reads SGHRS; CDR2 reads YFSETQ. The CDR3 nucleotides are TGCGCCAGCAGCGACCGACAAGGCTATGGCTACACCTTC. It codes for CASSDRQGYGYTF.

This chain connects TRBV7-9 to TRBJ2-7; weak D call: TRBD1 (6 bases). The germline V and J ends were trimmed by 2 bases and 2 bases, with 10 bases remaining between them. From germline, CDR1 is SEHNR and CDR2 FQNEAQ (reference sequence). The CDR3 loop spans 14 amino acids. The CDR3 DNA reads TGTGCCAGCAGCTTATCCAGGGGCGCCTACGAGCAGTACTTC. This encodes CASSLSRGAYEQYF.

This clone was recorded a few times. The chain uses TRBV19 and TRBJ1-4; a weak D match, TRBD1 (5 bases). Germline V lookup: CDR1 LNHDA, CDR2 SQIVND (reference sequence). The CDR3 sequence is 16 residues long. V was trimmed by 5 bases and J by 4 bases, leaving 17 bases between them. CDR3 nucleotides: TGTGCCAGTAGTCCCCGGGACCGCCGCTTTAATGAAAAACTGTTTTTT. Amino acid sequence: CASSPRDRRFNEKLFF.

This clone showed up just a few times. The V call is TRBV27, the J call TRBJ2-7, with 8 bases aligning to TRBD2. Germline V gene lookup returns CDR1 MNHEY and CDR2 SMNVEV (reference sequence). The V segment lost 5 bases and the J segment 0 bases; nucleotides outside the gene matches: 9. The length of the CDR3 is 16 residues. The CDR3 DNA follows: TGTGCCAGCAGTCCGGACATAGCGGGGTTCTCCTACGAGCAGTACTTC. Its protein is CASSPDIAGFSYEQYF.

The rearrangement uses TRBV7-9 and TRBJ1-2; maybe TRBD1 (5 bases). Germline V gene data show CDR1 as SEHNR and CDR2 as FQNEAQ (reference sequence). The CDR3 has 18 residues. V lost 0 bases to trimming and J lost 0 bases, with 17 bases between them. CDR3 residues: CASSLAYRDSQPNYGYTF. Here the CDR3 DNA reads TGTGCCAGCAGCTTAGCATACCGAGACAGCCAACCTAACTATGGCTACACCTTC.

The rearrangement joins TRBV6-4 to TRBJ2-1; 8 nucleotides agree with TRBD2. V lost 2 bases and J lost 5; bases outside the gene matches: 26. Germline V gives CDR1 MRHNA, CDR2 SNTAGT. CDR3 length: 22 amino acids. In DNA, the CDR3 is TGTGCCAGCAGTGACCTCAAGCTCAGTGGGCTAGCGGGTAAACCTCCTGACAATGAGCAGTTCTTC. Translation gives CASSDLKLSGLAGKPPDNEQFF.